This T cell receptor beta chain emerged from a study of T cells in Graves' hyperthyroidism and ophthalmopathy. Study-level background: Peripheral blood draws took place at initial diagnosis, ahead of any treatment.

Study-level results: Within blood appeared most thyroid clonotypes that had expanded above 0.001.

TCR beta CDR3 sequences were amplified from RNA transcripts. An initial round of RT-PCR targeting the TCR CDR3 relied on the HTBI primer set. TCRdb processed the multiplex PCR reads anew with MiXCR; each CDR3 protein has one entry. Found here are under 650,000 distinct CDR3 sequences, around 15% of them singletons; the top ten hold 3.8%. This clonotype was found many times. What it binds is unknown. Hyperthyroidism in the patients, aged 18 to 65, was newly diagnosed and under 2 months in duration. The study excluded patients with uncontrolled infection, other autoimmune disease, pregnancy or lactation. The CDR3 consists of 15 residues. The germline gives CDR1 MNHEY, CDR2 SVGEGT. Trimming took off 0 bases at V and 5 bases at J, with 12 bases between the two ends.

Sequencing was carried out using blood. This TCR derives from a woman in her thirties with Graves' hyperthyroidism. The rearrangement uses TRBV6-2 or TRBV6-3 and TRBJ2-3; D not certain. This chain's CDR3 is CASSYSTETGDTQYF. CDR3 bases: TGTGCCAGCAGTTACTCGACCGAGACTGGAGATACGCAGTATTTT.